Listed below are T cell receptor beta chains from one sample, sequenced in a study of T-cell reconstitution after alpha-beta-depleted transplantation in children. One entry per CDR3 protein, called by TCRdb with MiXCR from the PCR reads. This table holds about 610,000 distinct CDR3 sequences, about 10% found once. Sequences were derived from PBMCs from the stem cell graft donor, sampled from the stem cell graft. These receptors were taken from a human donor who donated a stem cell graft to a child with acute myeloid leukemia. CDR3s include the opening cysteine and the closing phenylalanine or tryptophan.

TRBV18,CASSPQGNGNQPQHF
TRBV20-1,CSAQGDRPTEAFF
TRBV20-1,CSAMRLAGDTQYF
TRBV6-1,CASRPTASYNEQFF
TRBV6-6,CAGRTSGNNEQFF
TRBV4-1,CASSRLAGVTGELFF
TRBV5-1,CASSSTTSGRADTQYF
TRBV30,CAWSVHGTNEQFF
TRBV29-1,CSVDELSGLTEAFF
TRBV12-3/TRBV12-4,CASSDTGRDYNEQFF
TRBV27,CASSPRGGSGRLNEQYF
TRBV6-4,CASRVLRHHKNIQYF
TRBV29-1,CSPQGITDTQYF
TRBV5-6,CASSLKQGSEKLFF
TRBV6-1,CASRGGRATSYNEQFF
TRBV3-1,CASSRAIQGTNYGYTF
TRBV20-1,CSARDRRVAIQETQYF
TRBV14,CASSQVERVGYEQYF
TRBV6-5,CASSPPGGGFTDTQYF
TRBV20-1,CSARDPRRLAGGLGSYNEQFF
TRBV20-1,CSAPGSGSPFADTQYF
TRBV30,CAWSPGVEQFF
TRBV20-1,CSARDPNVKSISGNTIYF
TRBV9,CASSPGGVATNEKLFF
TRBV7-3,CASSSGGGALTDTQYF
TRBV4-3,CASSQDSLSTGAFGANVLTF
TRBV18,CASSPHTKETQYF
TRBV6-1,CASSTTGVGGGYTF
TRBV29-1,CSVGQVVGSPLHF